Listed below are T cell receptor beta chains from one sample, sequenced in a study of breast tumors, draining lymph nodes, adjacent tissues. TCRdb reprocessed the multiplex PCR reads with MiXCR, giving one entry per CDR3 protein. The sample holds 75,000 to 100,000 distinct CDR3 sequences, approximately 19% seen once. What was sequenced was axillary lymph node tissue. The receptors were sampled from a female donor with breast cancer. Some clones in this sample may be carry-over from other donors' samples. Both conserved end residues are part of each CDR3. The D gene is left open where the match is weak. Size tells how often a clone was seen (once, few, many) or the class of an expanded clone, and some rows leave it out.

d_call clone_size j_call v_call cdr3_aa cdr3_nt
TRBD2 many TRBJ2-7 TRBV14 CASSQAAGTEQYF TGTGCCAGCAGCCAAGCAGCGGGGACCGAGCAGTACTTC
. . TRBJ1-5 TRBV5-1 CASSPMGRDQPQHF TGCGCCAGCAGCCCCATGGGACGAGATCAGCCCCAGCATTTT
TRBD1 many TRBJ1-2 TRBV2 CASRDGTGMGSVGYTF TGTGCCAGCAGAGACGGGACAGGGATGGGGTCAGTGGGCTACACCTTC
. many TRBJ1-4 TRBV29-1 CSVESGEGEKLFF TGCAGCGTTGAGTCAGGGGAGGGCGAAAAACTGTTTTTT
. many TRBJ1-2 TRBV20-1 CSARVWEIGGYTF TGCAGTGCTAGAGTTTGGGAGATAGGGGGCTACACCTTC
. few TRBJ1-2 TRBV3-1 CASSQDIRGYGYTF TGTGCCAGCAGCCAAGACATAAGGGGCTATGGCTACACCTTC
TRBD2 many TRBJ2-2 TRBV20-1 CSVPFRAGGKVGELFF TGCAGTGTCCCGTTCAGGGCGGGAGGGAAGGTCGGGGAGCTGTTTTTT
. many TRBJ2-5 TRBV3-1 CASTPSGTQETQYF TGTGCCAGCACCCCTTCCGGGACTCAAGAGACCCAGTACTTC
. many TRBJ2-1 TRBV11-1 CASGRDPYNEQFF TGTGCCAGCGGAAGGGACCCCTACAATGAGCAGTTCTTC
TRBD1 many TRBJ2-1 TRBV5-1 CASTPGQGWSEQFF TGCGCCAGCACCCCGGGACAGGGTTGGAGTGAGCAGTTCTTC
TRBD1 many TRBJ2-3 TRBV7-9 CASTLYSGGSTDTQYF TGTGCCAGCACCCTGTACTCAGGGGGCTCAACAGATACGCAGTATTTT
TRBD2 few TRBJ2-3 TRBV5-8 CASSAGLAGADTQYF TGTGCCAGCAGCGCCGGACTAGCGGGAGCAGATACGCAGTATTTT
TRBD1 many TRBJ1-4 TRBV2 CASTLQGIREKLFF TGTGCCAGCACCCTACAGGGGATTCGAGAAAAACTGTTTTTT
TRBD1 many TRBJ2-1 TRBV20-1 CSAPTTGSLYNEQFF TGCAGTGCCCCGACGACAGGGTCTCTCTACAATGAGCAGTTCTTC
. many TRBJ1-2 TRBV6-1 CASSGGGRDGYTF TGTGCCAGCAGTGGGGGGGGTAGAGATGGCTACACCTTC
. many TRBJ1-6 TRBV19 CASRTGNSPLHF TGTGCCAGTAGGACAGGAAATTCACCCCTCCACTTT
. few TRBJ1-3 TRBV30 CAWSVGGGTIYF TGTGCCTGGAGTGTAGGTGGAGGAACCATATATTTT
TRBD1 many TRBJ2-7 TRBV4-1 CASSKQGDYEQYF TGCGCCAGCAGCAAACAGGGGGACTACGAGCAGTACTTC
TRBD1 . TRBJ2-4 TRBV28 CASSPMDRGYIQYF TGTGCCAGCAGCCCTATGGACAGGGGGTACATTCAGTACTTC
. many TRBJ1-2 TRBV4-1 CASSQRTVNYGYTF TGCGCCAGCAGCCAACGGACAGTCAACTATGGCTACACCTTC
. many TRBJ1-5 TRBV19 CASSTRRGPNQPQHF TGTGCCAGTAGCACTAGACGGGGACCTAATCAGCCCCAGCATTTT
. many TRBJ2-1 TRBV20-1 CSAKGGGDVALGNEQFF TGCAGTGCCAAGGGAGGTGGGGACGTAGCCCTCGGAAATGAGCAGTTCTTC
. few TRBJ2-6 TRBV7-9 CATPGPATSGANVLTF TGTGCCACCCCAGGTCCCGCAACCTCTGGGGCCAACGTCCTGACTTTC
TRBD1 few TRBJ2-1 TRBV28 CASSLFGQASHEQFF TGTGCCAGCAGTTTATTCGGACAGGCAAGCCATGAGCAGTTCTTC
TRBD1 many TRBJ1-3 TRBV19 CASSPNRGAGNTIYF TGTGCCAGTAGTCCAAACAGGGGAGCTGGAAACACCATATATTTT
. many TRBJ2-3 TRBV7-3 CASSDGAGTDTQYF TGTGCCAGCAGCGATGGGGCGGGCACAGATACGCAGTATTTT
TRBD1 many TRBJ1-4 TRBV9 CASSKQDRINEKLFF TGTGCCAGCAGCAAACAGGACAGGATTAATGAAAAACTGTTTTTT
. . TRBJ1-3 TRBV28 CASSSPLFRGSGNTIYF TGTGCCAGCAGTTCTCCCCTTTTTCGGGGCTCTGGAAACACCATATATTTT
. many TRBJ2-1 TRBV25-1 CASSGKFGRGRRSSYNEQFF TGTGCCAGCAGTGGGAAGTTCGGCCGGGGGCGACGATCGAGCTACAATGAGCAGTTCTTC
TRBD2 many TRBJ2-5 TRBV20-1 CSATRAGLQETQYF TGCAGTGCTACGAGAGCGGGACTCCAAGAGACCCAGTACTTC
TRBD2 once TRBJ2-7 TRBV20-1 CSATIGTRVAHEQYF TGCAGTGCTACCATCGGGACTAGAGTGGCCCACGAGCAGTACTTC
. many TRBJ1-3 TRBV5-1 CASSKQGPGNTIYF TGCGCCAGCAGCAAACAGGGACCTGGAAACACCATATATTTT
. many TRBJ1-5 TRBV19 CASSIGRGQPQHF TGTGCCAGTAGTATTGGTCGAGGTCAGCCCCAGCATTTT
. many TRBJ2-1 TRBV20-1 CSASDLSSYNEQFF TGCAGTGCTAGTGACCTCAGCTCCTACAATGAGCAGTTCTTC
. many TRBJ2-7 TRBV6-2/TRBV6-3 CASSYSYLYEQYF TGTGCCAGCAGTTACTCGTACCTCTACGAGCAGTACTTC
. . TRBJ2-2 TRBV18 CASSPRPEGGELFF TGTGCCAGCTCACCACGGCCAGAGGGCGGGGAGCTGTTTTTT
. . TRBJ2-3 TRBV4-1 CASSQTTSTDTQYF TGCGCCAGCAGCCAGACTACAAGCACAGATACGCAGTATTTT
. many TRBJ2-3 TRBV7-3 CASSSDQGDTQYF TGTGCCAGCAGCTCGGACCAGGGAGATACGCAGTATTTT
TRBD1 . TRBJ1-2 TRBV28 CASSLTDRGWGGYTF TGTGCCAGCAGTTTAACGGACAGGGGTTGGGGGGGCTACACCTTC
. many TRBJ2-7 TRBV14 CASSQARLPSYEQYF TGTGCCAGCAGCCAAGCGCGACTGCCCTCCTACGAGCAGTACTTC
TRBD1 . TRBJ1-5 TRBV24-1 CATSGLRTGFPLRNQPQHF TGTGCCACCAGTGGTTTACGGACAGGTTTTCCTTTACGGAATCAGCCCCAGCATTTT
. . TRBJ2-4 TRBV15 CATSRSGSGKNIQYF TGTGCCACCAGCAGGTCAGGTAGTGGCAAAAACATTCAGTACTTC
TRBD1 many TRBJ1-2 TRBV2 CASSATGVNYGYTF TGTGCCAGCAGTGCGACAGGGGTTAACTATGGCTACACCTTC
. many TRBJ1-5 TRBV6-1 CASSLFQGGRDQPQHF TGTGCCAGCAGTCTATTCCAGGGAGGGCGTGATCAGCCCCAGCATTTT
. many TRBJ2-7 TRBV6-5 CASSTGDSRYEQYF TGTGCCAGCAGCACCGGGGACTCCCGCTACGAGCAGTACTTC
TRBD2 many TRBJ2-3 TRBV4-1 CASSRTTSGSVTDTQYF TGCGCCAGCAGCCGAACGACTAGCGGGAGTGTCACAGATACGCAGTATTTT
TRBD2 . TRBJ2-3 TRBV4-1 CASSPGLAGAYSTDTQYF TGCGCCAGCAGCCCGGGACTAGCGGGAGCTTACAGCACAGATACGCAGTATTTT
. many TRBJ1-2 TRBV29-1 CSVPLLGTSGYTF TGCAGCGTGCCCCTGCTCGGGACTTCTGGCTACACCTTC
TRBD2 many TRBJ2-1 TRBV2 CASRESLAGAYNEQFF TGTGCCAGCAGGGAAAGTCTAGCGGGAGCCTACAATGAGCAGTTCTTC
TRBD2 . TRBJ2-7 TRBV28 CASSFRRISGSSDEQYF TGTGCCAGCAGTTTCCGCCGGATTAGCGGGAGCTCCGACGAGCAGTACTTC
TRBD2 many TRBJ2-3 TRBV15 CATSTRTSGRYPSTDTQYF TGTGCCACCAGCACCCGGACTAGCGGGAGATACCCTAGCACAGATACGCAGTATTTT
. many TRBJ1-2 TRBV12-5 CASGPPQGRYYGYTF TGTGCTAGTGGTCCCCCCCAAGGCCGATACTATGGCTACACCTTC
. many TRBJ2-5 TRBV7-9 CASSLLVVETQYF TGTGCCAGCAGCTTATTGGTAGTCGAGACCCAGTACTTC